These 8 T cell receptor beta chains were all obtained from the same sample, sequenced in a study of technical replicates of blood from a few donors. Method: immunoSEQ multiplex PCR; TCRdb's copy keeps in-frame clones and lacks some. Seen here are about 94,000 clones, 90% to 97% observed once, and the top ten hold 0.22%. The sequenced sample was T cells isolated from PBMCs. Receptors originate from a human donor in good health.

The chain combines TRBV6-5 with TRBJ2-5; D is unclear. Between the trimmed V and J ends, which lost 4 bases and 5 bases, there was a span of 11 bases. Germline V lookup: CDR1 MNHEY, CDR2 SVGAGI. This CDR3 has 13 amino acids. This CDR3 is CASSSRVGETQYF. In DNA, the CDR3 is TGTGCCAGCAGTTCTCGGGTAGGCGAGACCCAGTACTTC.

This chain uses TRBV6-4 with TRBJ1-2, with TRBD1 matching over 12 bases. CDR3 length equals 15 residues. V lost 3 bases, J lost 4 bases, and 3 bases stayed unmatched. Germline assignment: CDR1 MRHNA and CDR2 SNTAGT. The CDR3 region is CASSEGTGGIYGYTF. CDR3 in DNA: TGTGCCAGCAGTGAAGGGACAGGGGGCATCTATGGCTACACCTTC.

There are a few counts of this clone. This rearrangement joins TRBV9 to TRBJ1-1; D not certain. There are 13 residues in the CDR3. The V end was cut by 4 bases, the J end by 0 bases, with 7 bases between. Germline V CDR1 and CDR2: SGDLS, YYNGEE. CDR3 bases: TGTGCCAGCAGCCCTACTATGAACACTGAAGCTTTCTTT. The encoded protein is CASSPTMNTEAFF.

The J gene is TRBJ1-1, the V gene TRBV23-1, with TRBD1 as a possible D gene (6 bases). TRBV23-1 carries the ORF label, with uncertain function. V shed 2 bases and J shed 9 bases, with 13 bases lying between them. The length of the CDR3 is 13 residues. The CDR3 loop reads CASSQTGCGKAFF. CDR3 DNA sequence: TGCGCCAGCAGTCAAACAGGGTGTGGTAAAGCTTTCTTT.

The chain has TRBV28 and TRBJ2-7, with 8 bases lining up with TRBD2. Germline V gene lookup returns CDR1 MDHEN and CDR2 SYDVKM. There are 15 residues in the CDR3. Trimming removed 7 bases from V and 0 bases from J; junction bases left unmatched: 8. The CDR3: CASKLRREASYEQYF. DNA for the CDR3: TGTGCCAGCAAACTGAGGCGGGAGGCCTCCTACGAGCAGTACTTC.

For the CDR3, the DNA is TGTGCCAGCTCACCAGGGACTAGCACAGATACGCAGTATTTT. Translated: CASSPGTSTDTQYF. The genes are TRBV18 and TRBJ2-3; TRBD2 might be the D (6 bases). With 2 bases removed from V and 0 bases from J, the gap between germline ends came to 6 bases. The CDR3 is 14 residues long. Germline V gene data show CDR1 as KGHSH and CDR2 as LQKENI.

This chain joins TRBV5-1 and TRBJ2-1; 10 nucleotides agree with TRBD2. V was clipped by 5 bases and J by 3 bases; unmatched bases: 5. Germline V lookup: CDR1 SGHRS, CDR2 YFSETQ. This CDR3 contains 15 residues. The CDR3 sequence: CASRDLAGDYNEQFF. The CDR3, as DNA: TGCGCCAGCAGGGATCTAGCGGGGGACTACAATGAGCAGTTCTTC. The entire variable domain, with the rest obtained from reference TRBV5-1 and TRBJ2-1, is as follows: KAGVTQTPRYLIKTRGQQVTLSCSPISGHRSVSWYQQTPGQGLQFLFEYFSETQRNKGNFPGRFSGRQFSNSRSEMNVSTLELGDSALYLCASRDLAGDYNEQFFGPGTRLTVL.

This sequence joins TRBV28 and TRBJ2-7; D perhaps matches TRBD1 (6 bases). The germline V gene encodes CDR1 MDHEN and CDR2 SYDVKM. V gave up 3 bases and J gave up 3 bases, with 15 bases separating them. The CDR3 contains 15 residues. The CDR3 sequence: CASSLVVDSRYEQYF. Written as DNA, the CDR3 is TGTGCCAGCAGTTTGGTAGTGGACAGCCGCTACGAGCAGTACTTC. Full variable domain (missing parts from reference TRBV28 and TRBJ2-7): DVKVTQSSRYLVKRTGEKVFLECVQDMDHENMFWYRQDPGLGLRLIYFSYDVKMKEKGDIPEGYSVSREKKERFSLILESASTNQTSMYLCASSLVVDSRYEQYFGPGTRLTVT.